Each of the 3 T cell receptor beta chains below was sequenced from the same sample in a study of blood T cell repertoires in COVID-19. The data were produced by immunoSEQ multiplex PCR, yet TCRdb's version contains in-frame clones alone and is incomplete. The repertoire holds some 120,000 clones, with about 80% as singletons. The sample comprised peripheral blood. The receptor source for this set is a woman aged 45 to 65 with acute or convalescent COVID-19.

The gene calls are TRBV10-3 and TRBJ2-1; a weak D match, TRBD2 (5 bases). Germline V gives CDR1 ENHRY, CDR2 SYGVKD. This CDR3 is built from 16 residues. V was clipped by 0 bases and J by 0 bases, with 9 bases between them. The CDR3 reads CAISESSGGSYNEQFF. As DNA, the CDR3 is TGTGCCATCAGTGAGTCCAGCGGTGGCTCCTACAATGAGCAGTTCTTC.

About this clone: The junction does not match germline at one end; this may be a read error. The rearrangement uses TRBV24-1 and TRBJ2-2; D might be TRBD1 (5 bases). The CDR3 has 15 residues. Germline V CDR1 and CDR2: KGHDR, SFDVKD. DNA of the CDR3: TGTGCCACCAGCGATTTGATGACAGACACCGGGGAGCTGTTTTTT. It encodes CATSDLMTDTGELFF.

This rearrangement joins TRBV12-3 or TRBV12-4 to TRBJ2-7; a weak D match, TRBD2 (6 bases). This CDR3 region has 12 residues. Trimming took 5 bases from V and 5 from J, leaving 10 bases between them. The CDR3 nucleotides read TGTGCCAGCAGTCTTGCGGGGAACGAGCAGTACTTC. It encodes CASSLAGNEQYF.